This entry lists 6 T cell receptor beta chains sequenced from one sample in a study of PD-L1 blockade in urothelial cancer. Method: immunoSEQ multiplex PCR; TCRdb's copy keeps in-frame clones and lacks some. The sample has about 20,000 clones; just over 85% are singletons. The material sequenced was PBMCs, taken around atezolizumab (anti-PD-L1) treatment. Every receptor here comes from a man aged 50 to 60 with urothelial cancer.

For the CDR3, the DNA is TGTGCCAGCAGCCCCCGACAGGGGGCGGGTGGGGCCAACGTCCTGACTTTC. Its protein is CASSPRQGAGGANVLTF. The chain uses TRBV5-6 and TRBJ2-6; 10 nucleotides match TRBD1. V was clipped by 4 bases and J by 3 bases; unmatched bases: 7. The CDR3 has 17 amino acids. Germline V gene lookup returns CDR1 SGHDT and CDR2 YYEEEE.

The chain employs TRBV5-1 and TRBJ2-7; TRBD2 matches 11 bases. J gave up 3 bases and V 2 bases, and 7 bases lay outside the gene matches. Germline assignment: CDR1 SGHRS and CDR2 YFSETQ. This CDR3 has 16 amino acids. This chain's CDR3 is CASSLSLAGGNYEQYF. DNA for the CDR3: TGCGCCAGCAGCTTAAGCCTAGCGGGGGGTAACTACGAGCAGTACTTC.

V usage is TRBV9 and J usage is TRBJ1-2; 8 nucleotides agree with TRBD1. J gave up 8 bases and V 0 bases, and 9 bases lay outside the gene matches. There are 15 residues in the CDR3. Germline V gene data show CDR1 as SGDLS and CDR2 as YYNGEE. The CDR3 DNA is TGTGCCAGCAGCGTAGGCCCAGGGGGCGCTGGGGGCTACACCTTC. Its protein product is CASSVGPGGAGGYTF.

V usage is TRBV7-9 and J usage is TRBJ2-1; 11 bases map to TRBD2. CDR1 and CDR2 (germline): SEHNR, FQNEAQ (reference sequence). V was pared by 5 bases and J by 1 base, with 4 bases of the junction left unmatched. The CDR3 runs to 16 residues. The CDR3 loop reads CASSRTSGWSYNEQFF. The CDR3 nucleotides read TGTGCCAGCAGCCGGACTAGCGGGTGGTCCTACAATGAGCAGTTCTTC.

The CDR3 is CASSLRWGPKSGANVLTF. CDR3 nucleotide sequence: TGTGCCAGCAGTCTGCGGTGGGGGCCCAAATCTGGGGCCAACGTCCTGACTTTC. The chain couples TRBV5-4 to TRBJ2-6; maybe TRBD1 (6 bases). CDR1 is SGHNT, CDR2 YYREEE, per germline (reference sequence). Deletions cut 5 bases from V and 1 base from J, with 19 bases between. CDR3 size: 18 residues.

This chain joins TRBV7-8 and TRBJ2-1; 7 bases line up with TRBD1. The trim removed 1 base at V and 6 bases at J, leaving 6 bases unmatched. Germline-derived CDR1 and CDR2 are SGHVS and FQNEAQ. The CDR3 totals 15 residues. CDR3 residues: CASSLGGRGPNEQFF. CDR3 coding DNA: TGTGCCAGCAGCTTAGGGGGAAGGGGGCCCAATGAGCAGTTCTTC.